A single TCR beta chain is shown here with its context. This receptor's antigen is unknown. It has no much larger one-base neighbor in the sample; base qualities were not kept. The sample belongs to a study of blood T cells in healthy people across ages (dated by TCRdb to 2014 to 2015). Background for the entire study: In model experiments, template switching captured about one uniquely barcoded TCR beta cDNA molecule for every two T cells. To track age-related changes in TCR beta repertoire diversity, the study relied on deep sequencing normalized with unique cDNA molecular identifiers. The donors were divided into four age groups: young (average around 16 years), middle-aged (roughly 42), aged (around 67) and long-lived (82). To avoid experimental bias, donors of different ages were distributed randomly across sequencing lanes. For two donors (one aged 18 to 29 and one aged 80 or older), the study analyzed two additional independent replicas of 1 million unique cDNA reads from the same blood draw. The research as a whole found: Observed TCR beta diversity per million T cells fell roughly linearly with age, and a significant reduction was already apparent by age roughly 41. Compared with the aged group, the long-lived group had more naive CD4+ T cells, fewer expanded clones and increased TCR diversity, a pattern suggesting age selection. Bulk unsorted PBMC profiling prevented conclusive comparison of naive and antigen-experienced compartments. A strong correlation was found between observed TCR beta diversity and the percentage of naive T cells measured by flow cytometry. Estimates of total diversity based on one million sequenced T cells were regarded as lower bounds and as underestimates. The CMV infection status of donors was not known, potentially confounding age-related changes in expanded clonotypes.

Systemically healthy Caucasian individuals from Russia, 39 in total and aged roughly 6 to 100 years, were included as donors. About 10 milliliters of peripheral blood were drawn from each donor into EDTA-treated Vacutainer tubes. PBMCs were isolated by Ficoll-Paque density-gradient centrifugation, with at least 6 million obtained per sample. Trizol reagent was used to extract total RNA from PBMCs, with at least 5.5 micrograms per sample. For every donor, an aliquot of PBMCs went through flow cytometry to measure the percentages of naive CD45RAhigh/CD27high T cells. The library was produced with 5' RACE. TCRdb shows the sequencer as Illumina HiSeq 2500. The second PCR ran for about 7 to 11 cycles and used a J-beta primer mix along with a sample-barcoded 5' primer. A template-switch 5' adaptor carrying 12 random nucleotides introduced a unique molecular identifier onto each TCR beta cDNA molecule. Each sample yielded at least 3 million CDR3-containing paired-end reads. The Mint cDNA synthesis kit, primed by a TRBC-specific oligonucleotide, was used to synthesize first-strand cDNA from all RNA. All cDNA was treated with uracil-DNA glycosylase and then went through a first 18-cycle PCR with the universal primers M1SS and BC2_uni_R. As for the original processing: Each sample was normalized by randomly selecting 1 million high-quality reads, each carrying a distinct molecular identifier. Instead of being binned into consensus sequences, reads with shared molecular identifiers were discarded. MiTCR, with a Q25 quality threshold and the strictest error-elimination algorithm, was used for CDR3 identification, clonotype clustering and error correction. A nonparametric unseen species model with Euler transformation was used to estimate a lower bound on total TCR beta diversity. TCRdb reprocessed the public reads (quality trimming at Q25 with fastp, clone calling with MiXCR) and kept in-frame beta chains. Every CDR3 protein is listed once, alongside the most common genes and DNA of its rows. The V and J calls here are based on TCRdb, not the publication. The sample table shows about 1.1 million distinct CDR3 sequences, and about two fifths are seen once. Over 10% of the sample is held by the ten biggest clonotypes.

This TCR was recovered from a man between 18 and 29 years old in good health. The sequenced material came from blood.

The sequence in DNA is TGTGCCAGCAGCCAAAATGACATCACCTACGAGCAGTACTTC. This translates into CASSQNDITYEQYF. The sequence links TRBV4-2 to TRBJ2-7; the D gene identity is not certain. The CDR3 runs 14 amino acids, cysteine and phenylalanine included. This entry keeps only the CDR3 DNA: 42 bases, framed from base 1. V loses 2 bases, J loses 2 bases, and the germline ends lie 10 bases apart. According to the germline V gene, CDR1 reads LGHNA and CDR2 reads YNFKEQ.